This section outlines one T cell receptor beta chain sequence together with its context. Its antigen is as yet unknown. Transcripts of RNA were the source for amplifying TCR beta CDR3 regions. Following a first-round RT-PCR that used HTBI primers, a second-round multiplex PCR was carried out. TCRdb used MiXCR to reprocess the multiplex PCR reads, holding one entry per CDR3 protein. The top ten hold approximately 46% of the sample, which has approximately 700,000 distinct CDR3 sequences, 40% seen once. These data originate in a study of Graves' ophthalmopathy and Graves' hyperthyroidism. Study results and limitations: Sensitivity of under 71% and specificity of around 72% were achieved by the model that predicted ophthalmopathy progression.

CDR3 size: 14 residues. The V gene's germline CDR1 is SGHAT and CDR2 FQNNGV. The V and J ends lost 1 base and 4 bases respectively, with 8 bases between them. Other autoimmune diseases, uncontrolled infections, pregnancy and lactation each led to patient exclusion. PBMCs had their origin in fresh peripheral blood (approximately 9.7 ml). This receptor was obtained from an adult man with Graves' ophthalmopathy. Sequencing was done on a sample of peripheral blood. The chain combines TRBV11-2 with TRBJ2-1; the D gene is possibly TRBD2 (5 bases). The CDR3 DNA reads as TGTGCCAGCAGCTTAGTAGCGACTTACAATGAGCAGTTCTTC. This encodes CASSLVATYNEQFF.